The entry below describes one T cell receptor (beta chain). This sample was included in a study of T cell changes during pregnancy in multiple sclerosis. Produced via immunoSEQ multiplex PCR; TCRdb's table is partial and in-frame only. The sample records 55,000 to 65,000 clones, about 90% being singletons. The CDR3 length is 18 residues. Germline assignment: CDR1 SEHNR and CDR2 FQNEAQ (reference sequence). Losses at the gene ends were 3 bases for V and 0 bases for J; bases not matched to a gene: 7. The V and J genes are TRBV7-9 and TRBJ2-6, with 8 bases matching TRBD1. The sequencing used peripheral blood, collected in the first trimester of pregnancy. The clonotype originates from a female donor in good health, enrolled as a control in a pregnancy study. CDR3 in DNA: TGTGCCAGCAGCTTCCCCGACAGGGGCACCTCTGGGGCCAACGTCCTGACTTTC. Encoded protein: CASSFPDRGTSGANVLTF.